The 22 T cell receptor beta chains below were found in one sample sequenced in a study of identical twins (dated by TCRdb to 2016 to 2017). Receptor amplification or capture employed 5' RACE. Data came from an Illumina HiSeq 2000. The public reads were run again by TCRdb, first through fastp at Q25 and then through MiXCR, and only productive beta chains were kept. CDR3 protein duplicates are merged, each entry listing the most common genes and DNA. Present in this sample are 550,000 to 800,000 distinct CDR3 sequences, just over 7% of which were seen just once. Clones ranked in the top ten supply 1.6% of the sample. The sample was also linked to a second study, of yellow fever vaccine responses in identical twins.

Source material: PBMCs. Receptor source: a young woman in good health.

In DNA, the CDR3 is TGTGCCAGGAGCGCCGGGATTCGCGGGAGGACCTCCTACGAGCAGTACTTC. It specifies CARSAGIRGRTSYEQYF. The chain joins TRBV4-2 to TRBJ2-7, with 8 bases aligning to TRBD2. Germline CDR1 LGHNA, CDR2 YNFKEQ. The CDR3 is 17 amino acids. The junction had 16 bases not matched to a gene; V was cut back by 9 bases and J by 0 bases.

There are many counts of this clonotype. The chain joins TRBV2 to TRBJ2-3, with TRBD1 matching over 9 bases. The V gene end was trimmed by 5 bases and the J gene end by 2 bases; junction bases not matched to a gene: 5. Germline CDR1 and CDR2: SNHLY and FYNNEI. The CDR3 has 15 amino acids. CDR3 in amino acids: CASSRQGVYTDTQYF. As DNA, the CDR3 is TGTGCCAGCAGTCGACAGGGGGTTTACACAGATACGCAGTATTTT.

This clonotype was recorded a few times. The V and J genes are TRBV20-1 and TRBJ2-7, with D possibly TRBD1 on 5 matching bases. The CDR3 loop spans 15 amino acids. V shed 3 bases and J shed 3 bases, with 18 bases lying between them. The germline CDR1 and CDR2 sequences are DFQATT and SNEGSKA (reference sequence). The DNA for the CDR3 is TGCAGTGCTAGTCTGACAGCCACCAGGAACTACGAGCAGTACTTC. This sequence encodes CSASLTATRNYEQYF.

This clonotype was found a few times. The chain couples TRBV19 to TRBJ2-2, with D possibly matching TRBD2 (5 bases). Trimming cost V 7 bases and J 1 base, with 13 bases left between them. The CDR3 extends over 15 amino acids. Germline CDR1 is LNHDA and CDR2 is SQIVND (reference sequence). The CDR3 sequence is CASTYIGGNTGELFF. The CDR3 DNA is TGTGCCAGTACCTATATAGGAGGGAACACCGGGGAGCTGTTTTTT.

This clonotype was counted ten times or more. The chain is built from TRBV12-3 or TRBV12-4 and TRBJ2-1; 12 nucleotides match TRBD2. CDR3 size: 15 residues. The ends lost 5 bases at V and 8 bases at J; junction bases unmatched: 7. The CDR3 protein is CASSPGLAGSYEQFF. CDR3 coding DNA: TGTGCCAGCAGTCCTGGACTAGCGGGATCGTATGAGCAGTTCTTC.

This clonotype was seen many times. J is TRBJ1-2 and V is TRBV12-3 or TRBV12-4; D possibly corresponds to TRBD1 (5 bases). Trimming removed 7 bases at V and 4 bases at J, with 16 bases between. CDR3 size: 14 residues. The CDR3 is CASNSAGTLYGYTF. The CDR3 bases are TGTGCCAGCAACTCTGCAGGGACCCTCTATGGCTACACCTTC.

The genes are TRBV20-1 and TRBJ1-1; D call uncertain. The CDR3 covers 14 residues. Trimming took 0 bases from V and 0 from J, leaving 8 bases between them. In germline, CDR1 is DFQATT, CDR2 SNEGSKA (reference sequence). The CDR3 loop is CSARDLSVNTEAFF. CDR3 coding DNA: TGCAGTGCTAGAGATCTGTCGGTGAACACTGAAGCTTTCTTT.

V is TRBV20-1 and J is TRBJ2-4; D possibly corresponds to TRBD2 (7 bases). Germline CDR1 is DFQATT and CDR2 is SNEGSKA (reference sequence). Trimming removed 5 bases from V and 1 base from J, with 12 bases in between. The CDR3 spans 14 residues. DNA for the CDR3: TGCAGTGCTTTTGGGGGGGCGGCCAAAAACATTCAGTACTTC. Amino acids: CSAFGGAAKNIQYF.

This sequence joins TRBV5-1 and TRBJ1-1; D is unresolved. The CDR3 is 10 amino acids. CDR1 SGHRS and CDR2 YFSETQ come from the germline V gene. The germline V and J ends were trimmed by 8 bases and 1 base, with 3 bases remaining between them. The CDR3 sequence is CARSNTEAFF. The CDR3 DNA reads TGCGCCAGGTCGAACACTGAAGCTTTCTTT. Based on the CDR3 plus reference TRBV5-1 and TRBJ1-1, the full variable domain is KAGVTQTPRYLIKTRGQQVTLSCSPISGHRSVSWYQQTPGQGLQFLFEYFSETQRNKGNFPGRFSGRQFSNSRSEMNVSTLELGDSALYLCARSNTEAFFGQGTRLTVV.

This clonotype was counted between two and nine times. V is TRBV5-1 and J is TRBJ2-3; D ambiguous. Germline CDR1 is SGHRS and CDR2 is YFSETQ. V lost 0 bases to trimming and J lost 0 bases, with 8 bases between them. The CDR3 consists of 15 residues. This CDR3 reads CASSLVVRSTDTQYF. In DNA form, the CDR3 reads TGCGCCAGCAGCTTGGTTGTCAGAAGCACAGATACGCAGTATTTT.

In its sample, this clonotype was seen a few times. CDR3 DNA: TGCGCCAGCAGCTTGTTGCCCGACGAAATCTCCTACAATGAGCAGTTCTTC. Translated: CASSLLPDEISYNEQFF. This sequence joins TRBV5-1 and TRBJ2-1; no reliable D call. The CDR3 is 17 amino acids. Germline V gene sequence: CDR1 SGHRS, CDR2 YFSETQ. The germline V and J ends were trimmed by 1 base and 0 bases, with 14 bases remaining between them.

This clonotype was seen only a few times. This chain connects TRBV7-8 to TRBJ2-5; 9 nucleotides line up with TRBD2. Germline assignment: CDR1 SGHVS and CDR2 FQNEAQ. This CDR3 spans 16 amino acids. Germline trimming cut 1 base from V and 3 bases from J; bases unmatched to any gene: 6. For the CDR3, the DNA is TGTGCCAGCAGCTTAGGGGGTAGCGGGAGCAAAGAGACCCAGTACTTC. Translating it yields CASSLGGSGSKETQYF.

This clonotype was recorded at least ten times. J is TRBJ2-3 and V is TRBV12-3 or TRBV12-4, with 9 bases identical to TRBD2. Trimming took 3 bases from V and 0 from J; bases not matched to a gene: 7. The CDR3 contains 17 residues. CDR3 sequence: CASSFGLAGTSTDTQYF. The CDR3, as DNA: TGTGCCAGCAGTTTCGGGCTAGCGGGAACTAGCACAGATACGCAGTATTTT.

This clonotype was seen repeatedly, ten times or more. The rearrangement joins TRBV10-2 to TRBJ1-1; D is ambiguous. This CDR3 has 15 amino acids. Per germline, CDR1 WSHSY and CDR2 SAAADI. Trimming stripped 4 bases from V and 0 bases from J, with 12 bases between. The CDR3 sequence: CASSGGRRMNTEAFF. CDR3 nucleotide sequence: TGCGCCAGCAGTGGGGGTCGGAGGATGAACACTGAAGCTTTCTTT.

In this sample, this clonotype turned up many times. The chain uses TRBV12-3 or TRBV12-4 and TRBJ1-2; D call uncertain. The CDR3 runs 14 residues. Trimming took off 3 bases at V and 8 bases at J, with 16 bases between the two ends. CDR3 nucleotides: TGTGCCAGCAGTTTTTCACGAAGGGTGGGAGGCTACACCTTC. It yields the protein CASSFSRRVGGYTF.

This clonotype was detected ten times or more. The rearrangement uses TRBV20-1 and TRBJ2-7, with D possibly TRBD2 on 6 matching bases. The V gene lost 5 bases and the J gene lost 7 bases, with 18 bases spanning the gap. The CDR3 totals 13 residues. Germline loops: CDR1 DFQATT, CDR2 SNEGSKA (reference sequence). For the CDR3, the DNA is TGCAGTGCTGGGGCGGCCCACGGAGGGGAGCAGTACTTC. This gives the protein CSAGAAHGGEQYF.

The sample holds a few counts of this clonotype. The chain employs TRBV7-2 and TRBJ2-1; unclear D gene. The CDR3 covers 13 residues. The V end lost 5 bases, the J end lost 9 bases, and 14 bases lay between the germline ends. The germline V gene encodes CDR1 SGHTA and CDR2 FQGNSA. The DNA of the CDR3 is TGTGCCAGCAGCGCAACCCCTCTTAGTGAGCAGTTCTTC. Translation: CASSATPLSEQFF.

This clonotype was detected many times. The chain joins TRBV5-1 to TRBJ1-1; tentative D call: TRBD1 (5 bases). There are 14 residues in the CDR3. Trimming cost V 3 bases and J 5 bases, with 14 bases left between them. Germline CDR1 is SGHRS and CDR2 is YFSETQ. The CDR3 region is CASSSITGLTEAFF. The CDR3 DNA reads TGCGCCAGCAGCTCGATCACAGGTTTGACTGAAGCTTTCTTT.

This clonotype was recorded many times. This chain uses TRBV5-1 with TRBJ1-2, with unresolved D. The CDR3 sequence is 12 residues long. V was shortened by 0 bases and J by 12 bases, with 12 bases between the two germline ends. In germline, CDR1 is SGHRS, CDR2 YFSETQ. The DNA of the CDR3 is TGCGCCAGCAGCTTGGGTGGCCAGTCGAACACCTTC. This gives the protein CASSLGGQSNTF.

The genes are TRBV10-2 and TRBJ2-5; tentative D call: TRBD1 (6 bases). Germline V CDR1 and CDR2: WSHSY, SAAADI. This CDR3 is 17 amino acids long. V dropped 2 bases and J dropped 3 bases, with 19 bases sitting between them. For the CDR3, the DNA is TGCGCCAGCAGTGAGCTCCCCCTGGGGGCGCGGGAAGAGACCCAGTACTTC. It specifies CASSELPLGAREETQYF.

This clonotype was seen more than once but under ten times. The chain has TRBV9 and TRBJ2-5, with a tentative D call TRBD2 (6 bases). The V and J ends lost 0 bases and 4 bases respectively, with 16 bases between them. The germline CDR1 and CDR2 sequences are SGDLS and YYNGEE. The CDR3 is made up of 16 amino acids. CDR3 region: CASSVASTGVGETQYF. The CDR3 bases are TGTGCCAGCAGCGTAGCTAGCACGGGAGTGGGAGAGACCCAGTACTTC. The full variable domain, completed using reference TRBV9 and TRBJ2-5, is DSGVTQTPKHLITATGQRVTLRCSPRSGDLSVYWYQQSLDQGLQFLIQYYNGEERAKGNILERFSAQQFPDLHSELNLSSLELGDSALYFCASSVASTGVGETQYFGPGTRLLVL.

The rearrangement uses TRBV20-1 and TRBJ2-7; TRBD1 or TRBD2 may be the D gene (6 bases each). The length of the CDR3 is 11 residues. Germline V gives CDR1 DFQATT, CDR2 SNEGSKA (reference sequence). The V end lost 7 bases, the J end lost 3 bases, and 10 bases lay between the germline ends. The CDR3 loop is CSVGGYYEQYF. DNA for the CDR3: TGCAGTGTCGGGGGCTACTACGAGCAGTACTTC.